This TCR beta chain was sequenced in a study of Ad26.COV2.S vaccination and SARS-CoV-2 variants. About the study: Donor was assigned to the Ad26.COV2.S arm of trial COV1001. Study observations and caveats: Comparability of non-spike TCR breadth was observed across vaccine and placebo recipients. Total T cell responses, in the TCR breadth and depth analyses, may have been underestimated. A substantial breadth of spike-specific CD8+ and CD4+ T cell responses after vaccination has been reported.

V was clipped by 7 bases and J by 6 bases, with 7 bases between them. The CDR3 loop spans 11 amino acids. CDR1 and CDR2 from the germline V gene are MDHEN and SYDVKM. Method: immunoSEQ multiplex PCR; TCRdb's copy keeps in-frame clones and lacks some. Of 200,000 to 300,000 clones detected, around 87% appear once; the ten largest clones hold approximately 11%. Treatment denoted: around 19 received Ad26.COV2.S at low or high dose, single or two shots; roughly five received placebo; per-sample allocation not given. Day 63 after the first injection of vaccine or placebo was the sampling time. Details on this clone: The target antigen is unknown.

This sequence originates from a person aged 18-60 years who received the Ad26.COV2.S COVID-19 vaccine or a placebo. This sequence joins TRBV28 and TRBJ2-1; D is perhaps TRBD1 (5 bases). The sample in question was peripheral blood, obtained in a trial of Ad26.COV2.S vaccine versus placebo. This CDR3 reads CASKTVNEQFF. For the CDR3, the DNA is TGTGCCAGCAAGACAGTCAATGAGCAGTTCTTC.